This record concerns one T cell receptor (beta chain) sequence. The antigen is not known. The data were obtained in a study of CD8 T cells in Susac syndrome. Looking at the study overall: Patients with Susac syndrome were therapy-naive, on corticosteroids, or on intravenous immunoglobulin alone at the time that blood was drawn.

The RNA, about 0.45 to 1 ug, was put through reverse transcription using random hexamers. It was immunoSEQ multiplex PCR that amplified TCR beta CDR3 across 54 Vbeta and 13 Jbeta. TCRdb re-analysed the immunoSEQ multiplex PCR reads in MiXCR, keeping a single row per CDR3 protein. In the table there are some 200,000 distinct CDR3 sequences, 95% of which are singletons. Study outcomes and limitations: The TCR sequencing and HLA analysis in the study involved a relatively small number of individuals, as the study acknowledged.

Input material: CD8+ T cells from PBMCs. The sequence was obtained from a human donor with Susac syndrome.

The CDR3 sequence: CASSLRVMVSGRAHNEQFF. The CDR3 region has the DNA TGTGCCAGCAGTTTAAGGGTAATGGTTAGCGGGAGGGCCCACAATGAGCAGTTCTTC. The chain links TRBV27 to TRBJ2-1, with 11 bases aligning to TRBD2. The V gene's germline CDR1 is MNHEY and CDR2 SMNVEV (reference sequence). The CDR3 contains 19 residues. Trimming cost V 2 bases and J 5 bases; bases outside gene matches: 14.